This T cell receptor (beta chain) was captured in a study of T cells in localized non-small cell lung cancer. The study, taken as a whole, reports: Uninvolved adjacent lung had more T cell clonality than any other tissue, topping tumor. Turning up in adjacent lung were a median about 61 of the top 100 tumor clones.

Germline V gives CDR1 KGHSH, CDR2 LQKENI. The junction had 14 bases not matched to a gene; V was cut back by 4 bases and J by 3 bases. This CDR3 is built from 18 residues. On this clone: Its target is unknown.

Method: immunoSEQ multiplex PCR; TCRdb's copy keeps in-frame clones and lacks some. This table has 8,500 to 14,000 clones, roughly 29% appearing once. Here the sequenced sample was lung tumor tissue, taken before any cancer treatment. This clonotype was obtained from a man aged 35 to 69 with stage I lung adenocarcinoma. The gene calls are TRBV18 and TRBJ2-1, with TRBD2 matching 8 bases. CDR3 DNA sequence: TGTGCCAGCTCACTTGTCTTCGCGCCCGCGGGGGGCTACAATGAGCAGTTCTTC. This codes for CASSLVFAPAGGYNEQFF.